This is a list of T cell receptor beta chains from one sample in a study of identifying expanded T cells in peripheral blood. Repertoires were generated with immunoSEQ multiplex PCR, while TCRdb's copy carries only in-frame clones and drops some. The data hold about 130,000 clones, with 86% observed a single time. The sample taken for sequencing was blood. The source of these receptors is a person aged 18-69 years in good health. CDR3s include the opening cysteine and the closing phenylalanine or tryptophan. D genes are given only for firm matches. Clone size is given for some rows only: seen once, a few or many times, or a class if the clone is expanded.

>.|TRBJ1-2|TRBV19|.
CASSILGPYGYTF
TGTGCCAGTAGTATCCTAGGGCCCTATGGCTACACCTTC
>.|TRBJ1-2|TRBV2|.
CASSTRGYGYTF
TGTGCCAGCAGTACCAGAGGCTATGGCTACACCTTC
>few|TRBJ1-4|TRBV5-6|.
CASSRRLGSEEKLFF
TGTGCCAGCAGCAGGAGGCTCGGGTCGGAAGAAAAACTGTTTTTT
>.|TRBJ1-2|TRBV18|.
CASSPLKGHLSNYGYTF
TGTGCCAGCTCACCACTTAAGGGACACCTATCTAACTATGGCTACACCTTC
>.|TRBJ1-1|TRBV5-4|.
CASSWRGDTEAFF
TGTGCCAGCAGCTGGAGGGGGGACACTGAAGCTTTCTTT
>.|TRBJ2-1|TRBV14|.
CASSRDRYNEQFF
TGTGCCAGCAGCAGAGACAGATACAATGAGCAGTTCTTC
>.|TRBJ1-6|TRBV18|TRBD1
CASSPGQGAFKNSPLHF
TGTGCCAGCTCTCCGGGACAGGGGGCCTTCAAAAATTCACCCCTCCACTTT
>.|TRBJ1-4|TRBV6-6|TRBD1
CASTYTDRGYEKLFF
TGTGCCAGCACCTATACCGACAGGGGTTATGAAAAACTGTTTTTT
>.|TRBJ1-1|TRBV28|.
CASSLTHWDTEAFF
TGTGCCAGCAGTTTAACTCACTGGGACACTGAAGCTTTCTTT
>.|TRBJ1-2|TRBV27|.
CASSLFKGDGYTF
TGTGCCAGCAGTTTATTTAAGGGGGATGGCTACACCTTC
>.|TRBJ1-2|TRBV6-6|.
CASIGGSGGYTF
TGTGCCAGCATTGGGGGATCGGGCGGCTACACCTTC
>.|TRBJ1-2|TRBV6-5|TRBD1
CASSDGTADGYTF
TGTGCCAGCAGCGACGGGACAGCTGATGGCTACACCTTC
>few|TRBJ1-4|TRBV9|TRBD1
CASSGGQGLATNEKLFF
TGTGCCAGCAGCGGCGGACAGGGGCTCGCCACTAATGAAAAACTGTTTTTT
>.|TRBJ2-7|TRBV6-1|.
CASSELTSQGWGVRTSF
TGTGCCAGCAGTGAACTTACCTCACAGGGTTGGGGTGTCCGGACCTCCTTC
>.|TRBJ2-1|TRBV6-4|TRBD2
CASSETSGISNEQFF
TGTGCCAGCAGTGAAACTAGCGGGATTTCCAATGAGCAGTTCTTC
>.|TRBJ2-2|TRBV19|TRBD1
CASSLRTGTGELFF
TGTGCCAGTAGTCTCCGGACAGGGACCGGGGAGCTGTTTTTT
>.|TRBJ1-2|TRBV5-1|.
CASSLGTENYGYTF
TGCGCCAGCAGCTTGGGGACAGAGAACTATGGCTACACCTTC
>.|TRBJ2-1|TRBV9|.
CASSAQTGQSYNEQFF
TGTGCCAGCAGCGCCCAAACAGGACAGTCCTACAATGAGCAGTTCTTC
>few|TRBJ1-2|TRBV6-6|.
CASSPATTNYGYTF
TGTGCCAGCAGCCCCGCCACTACTAACTATGGCTACACCTTC
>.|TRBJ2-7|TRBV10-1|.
CASSPDTTYEQYF
TGCGCCAGCAGTCCAGATACAACCTACGAGCAGTACTTC
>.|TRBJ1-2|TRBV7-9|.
CASSLGGGYTF
TGTGCCAGCAGCTTAGGCGGGGGCTACACCTTC
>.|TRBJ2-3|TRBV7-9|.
CASSLEQGDTQYF
TGTGCCAGCAGCTTAGAACAAGGAGATACGCAGTATTTT
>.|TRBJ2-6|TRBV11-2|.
CASSPRGHISGANVLTF
TGTGCCAGCAGCCCCCGGGGACATATCTCTGGGGCCAACGTCCTGACTTTC
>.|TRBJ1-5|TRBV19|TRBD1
CASGGQPNQPQHF
TGTGCCAGTGGGGGACAGCCCAATCAGCCCCAGCATTTT
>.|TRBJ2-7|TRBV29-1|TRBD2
CSVSAGEGTYEQYF
TGCAGCGTTTCTGCGGGGGAGGGGACCTACGAGCAGTACTTC
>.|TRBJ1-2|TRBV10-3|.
CAISESVRANYGYTF
TGTGCCATCAGTGAGTCAGTCAGAGCTAACTATGGCTACACCTTC
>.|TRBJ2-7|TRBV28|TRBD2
CASSPPVSGSFYEQYF
TGTGCCAGCAGTCCCCCGGTTAGCGGGAGTTTCTACGAGCAGTACTTC
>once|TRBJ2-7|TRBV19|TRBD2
CASQTRGREVVHEQYF
TGTGCCAGCCAAACTCGAGGGCGGGAGGTCGTCCACGAGCAGTACTTC
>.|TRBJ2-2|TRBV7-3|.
CASSRLEAGELFF
TGTGCCAGCTCGAGACTTGAGGCCGGGGAGCTGTTTTTT
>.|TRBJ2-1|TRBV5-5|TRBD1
CASSMDRGLLTGVHEQFF
TGTGCCAGCAGCATGGACAGGGGGCTGCTGACGGGAGTTCATGAGCAGTTCTTC
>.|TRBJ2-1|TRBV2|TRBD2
CASSEGSGSGDEQFF
TGTGCCAGCAGTGAAGGAAGCGGGAGCGGCGATGAGCAGTTCTTC
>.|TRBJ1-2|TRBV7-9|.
CASRQAHWLGYTF
TGTGCCAGCAGACAGGCCCACTGGCTCGGCTACACCTTC
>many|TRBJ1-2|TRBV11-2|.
CASSLDHGGPMVYGYTF
TGTGCCAGCAGCTTAGATCACGGGGGTCCTATGGTATATGGCTACACCTTC
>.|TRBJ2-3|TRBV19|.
CASTALEHPDTQYF
TGTGCCAGTACCGCCCTGGAACATCCAGATACGCAGTATTTT
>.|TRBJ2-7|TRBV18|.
CASSANYEQYF
TGTGCCAGCTCAGCGAACTACGAGCAGTACTTC
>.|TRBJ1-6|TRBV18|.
CASSPGRVDNSPLHF
TGTGCCAGCTCACCGGGGAGGGTGGATAATTCACCCCTCCACTTT
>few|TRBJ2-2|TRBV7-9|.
CASSLRRSDTGELFF
TGTGCCAGCAGCCTCCGCAGGAGTGACACCGGGGAGCTGTTTTTT
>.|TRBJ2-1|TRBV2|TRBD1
CASREGQGQYNEQFF
TGTGCCAGCAGGGAAGGACAGGGACAATACAATGAGCAGTTCTTC
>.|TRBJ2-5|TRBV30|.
CAWSGKGWETQYF
TGTGCCTGGAGTGGTAAGGGGTGGGAGACCCAGTACTTC
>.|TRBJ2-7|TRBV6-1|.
CASSAYEQYF
TGTGCCAGCAGTGCATACGAGCAGTACTTC
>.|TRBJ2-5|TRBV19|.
CASSIPGTGNRTQYF
TGTGCCAGTAGTATTCCCGGGACTGGTAATAGGACCCAGTACTTC
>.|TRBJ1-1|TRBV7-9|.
CASSLSGDEEAFF
TGTGCCAGCAGCTTATCGGGGGATGAGGAAGCTTTCTTT